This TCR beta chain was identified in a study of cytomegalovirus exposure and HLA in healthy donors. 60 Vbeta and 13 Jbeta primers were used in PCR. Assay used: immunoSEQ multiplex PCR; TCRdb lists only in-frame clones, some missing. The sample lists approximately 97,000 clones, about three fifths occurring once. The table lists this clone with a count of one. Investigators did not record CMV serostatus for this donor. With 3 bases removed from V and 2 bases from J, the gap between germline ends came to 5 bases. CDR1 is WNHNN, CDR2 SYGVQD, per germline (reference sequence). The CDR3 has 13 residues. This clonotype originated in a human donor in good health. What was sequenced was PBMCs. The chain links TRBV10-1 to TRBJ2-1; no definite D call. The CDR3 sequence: CASSDSTYNEQFF. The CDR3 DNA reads TGCGCCAGCAGTGATTCCACCTACAATGAGCAGTTCTTC.